Listed below are T cell receptor beta chains from one sample, sequenced in a study of blood T cell repertoires in COVID-19. Assay used: immunoSEQ multiplex PCR; TCRdb lists only in-frame clones, some missing. The table lists over 250,000 clones, 89% of them singletons. The specimen sequenced was PBMCs or T cells enriched from blood (not recorded which). These receptors were taken from a woman between 55 and 75 years old who had recovered from COVID-19. Both conserved end residues are part of each CDR3. The D gene is left open where the match is weak. Only some rows state a clone size, as once, few, many or a class for expanded clones.

NA,TRBV27,NA,TRBJ1-1,CASSPRDGVEAFF,TGTGCCAGCAGTCCGCGGGACGGGGTTGAAGCTTTCTTT
NA,TRBV7-8,NA,TRBJ1-1,CASSGTPIYTEAFF,TGTGCCAGCAGTGGGACACCGATTTACACTGAAGCTTTCTTT
NA,TRBV6-5,TRBD1,TRBJ1-6,CASKSGQGIDSPLHF,TGTGCCAGCAAATCGGGACAGGGAATCGATTCACCCCTCCACTTT
NA,TRBV4-1,TRBD2,TRBJ2-4,CASSSPTSGLAKNIQYF,TGCGCCAGCAGTTCGCCGACTAGCGGCTTAGCCAAAAACATTCAGTACTTC
NA,TRBV7-2,TRBD2,TRBJ2-7,CASTSIGGLIYEQYF,TGTGCCAGCACATCGATCGGGGGACTAATCTACGAGCAGTACTTC
once,TRBV6-5,TRBD1,TRBJ2-1,CASSYDSGTGAYEQFF,TGTGCCAGCAGTTACGACTCCGGGACAGGTGCTTATGAGCAGTTCTTC
few,TRBV18,NA,TRBJ2-1,CASSPTTGREQFF,TGTGCCAGCTCACCCACAACAGGGCGTGAGCAGTTCTTC
NA,TRBV7-9,NA,TRBJ1-4,CASSPGGRRVEKLFF,TGTGCCAGCAGCCCCGGGGGGCGCAGGGTCGAAAAACTGTTTTTT
NA,TRBV5-4,TRBD1,TRBJ2-7,CASSLKGDRGEQYF,TGTGCCAGCAGCTTGAAGGGGGACAGGGGCGAGCAGTACTTC
once,TRBV27,TRBD2,TRBJ2-5,CASSLISSGSWETQYF,TGTGCCAGCAGTTTAATCTCTAGCGGGAGTTGGGAGACCCAGTACTTC
once,TRBV30,NA,TRBJ1-1,CAYSQGLNTEAFF,TGTGCATACTCTCAGGGGTTGAACACTGAAGCTTTCTTT
NA,TRBV7-9,NA,TRBJ2-7,CASSLDGGRSYEQYF,TGTGCCAGCAGCTTAGATGGGGGCCGCTCCTACGAGCAGTACTTC
NA,TRBV28,NA,TRBJ1-3,CASTRKPGQLFSGNTIYF,TGTGCCAGCACCAGAAAGCCCGGACAGTTATTCTCTGGAAACACCATATATTTT
NA,TRBV28,NA,TRBJ2-5,CASTTGVGQETQYF,TGTGCCAGCACGACCGGGGTGGGTCAAGAGACCCAGTACTTC
NA,TRBV5-1,NA,TRBJ2-7,CASSLGGRTAYEQYF,TGCGCCAGCAGCTTGGGCGGGCGGACAGCCTACGAGCAGTACTTC